The 20 T cell receptor beta chains below were found in one sample sequenced in a study of regulatory T cells in long-lasting Graves disease. Time point reported: newly diagnosed GD, antithyroid drugs for less than 3 months. The authors made the TCR library using RNA they extracted from PBMCs. Relying on iRepertoire HTBI primers and Arm-PCR of CDR3 regions, the team built TCR beta libraries. TCRdb reanalysed the multiplex PCR reads using MiXCR and keeps one entry per CDR3 protein. The sample includes around 460,000 distinct CDR3 sequences, 12% to 15% seen only once; the top ten take around a sixth. The data were also submitted as part of a second study, on T cells in Graves' hyperthyroidism and ophthalmopathy.

Sequencing used peripheral blood mononuclear cells (PBMCs), obtained at new diagnosis, from a patient treated with antithyroid drugs. These receptors were obtained from a woman aged 45-65 years with Graves disease.

The genes are TRBV10-3 and TRBJ2-1; 14 nucleotides match TRBD2. CDR1 and CDR2 from the germline V gene are ENHRY and SYGVKD. Trimming took 4 bases from V and 0 from J; bases not matched to a gene: 2. The CDR3 contains 17 residues. In nucleotides, the CDR3 is TGTGCCATCAGTGGCGGGACTAGCGGGAGCTCCTACAATGAGCAGTTCTTC. It specifies CAISGGTSGSSYNEQFF.

This chain connects TRBV19 to TRBJ2-5, with TRBD2 matching over 14 bases. The V and J ends lost 5 bases and 2 bases, in that order; junction bases with no gene match: 1. The CDR3 loop spans 15 amino acids. Germline CDR1 reads LNHDA; CDR2 reads SQIVND (reference sequence). The CDR3: CASSRTSGRQETQYF. CDR3 in DNA: TGTGCCAGTAGTCGGACTAGCGGGAGGCAAGAGACCCAGTACTTC.

The table lists this clonotype with many counts. DNA of the CDR3: TGTGCCAGCAGTGAGGGGGCTAGCACAGATACGCAGTATTTT. Protein product: CASSEGASTDTQYF. The V call is TRBV6-1, the J call TRBJ2-3, with TRBD1 as a possible D gene (6 bases). Trimming cost V 3 bases and J 0 bases, with 7 bases left between them. The CDR3 length is 14 residues. The germline CDR1 and CDR2 sequences are MNHNS and SASEGT.

This clonotype was counted only a few times. The V call is TRBV7-9, the J call TRBJ2-5; D is unclear. Germline CDR1 is SEHNR and CDR2 is FQNEAQ (reference sequence). V dropped 1 base and J dropped 3 bases, with 9 bases sitting between them. The CDR3 runs 14 residues. This CDR3 reads CASSLVGLKETQYF. As DNA, the CDR3 is TGTGCCAGCAGCTTAGTCGGGTTGAAAGAGACCCAGTACTTC.

In the case of this clonotype: This may be a read error, as it is one base from a much larger clone. The chain recombines TRBV6-2 or TRBV6-3 with TRBJ1-5; D gene unclear. In germline, CDR1 is MNHEY, CDR2 SVGEGT. CDR3 length equals 15 residues. V was shortened by 0 bases and J by 0 bases, with 6 bases between the two germline ends. The CDR3 DNA sequence: TGTGCCAGCAGTTACTCCAGGAGTAGCAATCAGCCCCAGCATTTT. Translating gives CASSYSRSSNQPQHF.

This clonotype was seen ten or more times. The V and J genes are TRBV10-3 and TRBJ2-3; D tentatively reads TRBD1 or TRBD2 (5 bases each). With 4 bases removed from V and 2 bases from J, the gap between germline ends came to 19 bases. Germline CDR1 and CDR2: ENHRY and SYGVKD. CDR3 size: 17 residues. The CDR3 DNA reads as TGTGCCATCAGTGGAGGGGCCTTTGTGGGTCCCACAGATACGCAGTATTTT. Amino acids: CAISGGAFVGPTDTQYF.

This clonotype came up many times. The chain combines TRBV5-6 with TRBJ2-7, with 7 bases that match TRBD1. Germline V lookup: CDR1 SGHDT, CDR2 YYEEEE. Trimming cost V 3 bases and J 2 bases; bases outside gene matches: 8. The CDR3 runs to 15 residues. The CDR3 here is CASSSIRDSTYEQYF. In DNA form, the CDR3 reads TGTGCCAGCAGCTCGATCCGGGACAGTACCTACGAGCAGTACTTC. Filled out from reference TRBV5-6 and TRBJ2-7, the complete variable domain reads DAGVTQSPTHLIKTRGQQVTLRCSPKSGHDTVSWYQQALGQGPQFIFQYYEEEERQRGNFPDRFSGHQFPNYSSELNVNALLLGDSALYLCASSSIRDSTYEQYFGPGTRLTVT.

This clonotype was observed a handful of times. A clone one base away is much larger, so this may be a read error. Likely a read error: the CDR3 ends without its conserved phenylalanine or tryptophan. V usage is TRBV11-2 and J usage is TRBJ2-7; 7 bases agree with TRBD2. Germline-derived CDR1 and CDR2 are SGHAT and FQNNGV. The J segment lost 0 bases and the V segment lost 2 bases, leaving 10 bases of the junction unmatched. The CDR3 spans 17 residues. In DNA, the CDR3 is TGTGCCAGCAGCTTACTGGGCCTAGCGGCTAGCTCCTACGAGCAGTACTCC. Residues: CASSLLGLAASSYEQYS.

V is TRBV5-5 and J is TRBJ2-7; 7 nucleotides align to TRBD1. There are 14 residues in the CDR3. Germline-derived CDR1 and CDR2 are SGHKS and YYEKEE (reference sequence). The junction had 3 bases not matched to a gene; V was cut back by 3 bases and J by 0 bases. In DNA form, the CDR3 reads TGTGCCAGCAGCTCCCAGGGGGACTCCTACGAGCAGTACTTC. Protein: CASSSQGDSYEQYF.

This clonotype was recorded many times. The chain is built from TRBV12-3 or TRBV12-4 and TRBJ1-4; possibly TRBD1 for D (6 bases). Trimming took off 3 bases at V and 5 bases at J, with 10 bases between the two ends. The CDR3 spans 14 residues. The CDR3 nucleotides are TGTGCCAGCAGTTTTGGGGGCCCGAATGAAAAACTGTTTTTT. Protein: CASSFGGPNEKLFF.

This clonotype was seen only a few times. The V gene is TRBV5-4, the J gene TRBJ2-5; no reliable D call. Trimming pared 1 base from V and 6 bases from J, leaving 10 bases between. The CDR3 extends over 13 amino acids. Germline lookup yields CDR1 SGHNT and CDR2 YYREEE (reference sequence). CDR3 residues: CASSLWGLKTQYF. In nucleotides, the CDR3 is TGTGCCAGCAGCTTGTGGGGTTTGAAGACCCAGTACTTC.

In the case of this clonotype: One end of the junction fails to match germline, which may point to a read error. The J gene is TRBJ2-3, the V gene TRBV7-2; 12 bases agree with TRBD2. Germline assignment: CDR1 SGHTA and CDR2 FQGNSA. The CDR3 loop spans 15 amino acids. The CDR3 coding sequence is TGTGCCAGCAGCCTAGCGGGAGGGTGGTCAGATACGCAGTATTTT. This translates into CASSLAGGWSDTQYF.

The genes are TRBV13 and TRBJ1-4; D might be TRBD1 (6 bases). V lost 8 bases, J lost 4 bases, and 20 bases lay in between. The CDR3 loop spans 16 amino acids. CDR1 is PRHDT and CDR2 is FYEKMQ in the germline V gene (reference sequence). The CDR3 here is CASAPTEDRNNEKLFF. Here the CDR3 DNA reads TGTGCCAGCGCTCCGACCGAGGACAGAAATAATGAAAAACTGTTTTTT.

This clonotype has ten or more counts. The chain employs TRBV7-8 and TRBJ2-1; TRBD2 agrees at 14 bases. The CDR3 length is 17 residues. The junction had 6 bases not matched to a gene; V was cut back by 2 bases and J by 6 bases. Germline lookup yields CDR1 SGHVS and CDR2 FQNEAQ. CDR3 in DNA: TGTGCCAGCAGCTTATTACCCGGGACTAGCGGGGGCAATGAGCAGTTCTTC. Protein: CASSLLPGTSGGNEQFF.

This clonotype has ten or more counts. CDR3 nucleotide sequence: TGCGCCAGCAGCTTGGACGTGGCGAACACTGAAGCTTTCTTT. Translation: CASSLDVANTEAFF. V usage is TRBV5-1 and J usage is TRBJ1-1; D remains ambiguous. In germline, CDR1 is SGHRS, CDR2 YFSETQ. Trimming cost V 0 bases and J 1 base, with 7 bases left between them. The length of the CDR3 is 14 residues.

This clonotype was picked up one time. The V call is TRBV4-1, the J call TRBJ2-1; 7 nucleotides line up with TRBD2. Losses at the gene ends were 2 bases for V and 6 bases for J; bases not matched to a gene: 10. The V gene's germline CDR1 is MGHRA and CDR2 YSYEKL. The length of the CDR3 is 16 residues. CDR3 amino acids: CASSQWVGRRGNEQFF. CDR3 sequence (DNA): TGCGCCAGCAGCCAATGGGTCGGGAGGAGGGGCAATGAGCAGTTCTTC.

There are many counts of this clonotype. The chain combines TRBV4-1 with TRBJ1-1, with 8 bases aligning to TRBD1. This CDR3 spans 12 amino acids. Trimming at V came to 3 bases and at J to 6 bases, leaving 0 bases not matched to a gene. From germline, CDR1 is MGHRA and CDR2 YSYEKL. This chain's CDR3 is CASSQTGAEAFF. The CDR3, as DNA: TGCGCCAGCAGCCAGACAGGGGCTGAAGCTTTCTTT.

There are many counts of this clonotype. The V gene is TRBV20-1, the J gene TRBJ1-1, with D unclear. Trimming removed 1 base at V and 0 bases at J, with 6 bases between. Germline V gene lookup returns CDR1 DFQATT and CDR2 SNEGSKA (reference sequence). The CDR3 covers 13 residues. CDR3 sequence reads: CSARVQMNTEAFF. CDR3 nucleotides: TGCAGTGCTAGAGTTCAGATGAACACTGAAGCTTTCTTT.

This clonotype was picked up many times. J is TRBJ1-6 and V is TRBV28, with D tentatively TRBD1 (5 bases). The V end lost 6 bases, the J end lost 13 bases, and 22 bases lay between the germline ends. This CDR3 region has 15 residues. CDR1 MDHEN and CDR2 SYDVKM come from the germline V gene. The CDR3 here is CASSTRGDLDFPLHF. CDR3 bases: TGTGCCAGCAGCACCCGGGGGGATCTCGATTTCCCCCTCCACTTT.

On this clonotype itself: A single base separates this from a much larger clone, so it may be a read error. V and J are TRBV6-5 and TRBJ1-4; possible D gene TRBD1, 5 bases. Germline CDR1 is MNHEY and CDR2 is SVGAGI. This CDR3 comprises 19 residues. The V gene lost 0 bases and the J gene lost 8 bases, with 25 bases spanning the gap. CDR3 nucleotides: TGTGCCAGCAGTTACTCGACCGCCATATGGGGGGGAGATCGGGAAAAACTGTTTTTT. Translating gives CASSYSTAIWGGDREKLFF.